One and the same sample provided the 21 T cell receptor beta chains below, sequenced in a study of CD8 T cells in ankylosing spondylitis. In TCRdb, the 5' RACE reads were re-called with MiXCR into one record per CDR3 protein. The sample lists 200,000 to 300,000 distinct CDR3 sequences; approximately 8.4% were seen once. Sequencing was performed on blood, either unsorted or a sorted T cell fraction (not recorded which). All receptors derive from a female donor with ankylosing spondylitis or in good health (not recorded which).

In this sample, this clonotype turned up many times. V usage is TRBV5-1 and J usage is TRBJ1-4; D is undetermined. The CDR3 length is 13 residues. Trimming cost V 1 base and J 8 bases, with 9 bases left between them. Germline loops: CDR1 SGHRS, CDR2 YFSETQ. The CDR3 DNA reads as TGCGCCAGCAGCTTGTTGCCAGAGGAAAAACTGTTTTTT. Protein: CASSLLPEEKLFF.

This clonotype was seen repeatedly, ten times or more. The chain uses TRBV12-3 or TRBV12-4 and TRBJ1-2, with 8 bases identical to TRBD1. J gave up 1 base and V 5 bases, and 9 bases lay outside the gene matches. The CDR3 is 16 residues long. CDR3 region: CASSRGQGRLNYGYTF. The CDR3 DNA is TGTGCCAGCAGTCGTGGACAGGGTCGACTTAACTATGGCTACACCTTC.

This clonotype was seen once. This chain connects TRBV30 to TRBJ1-5; D remains unclear. The CDR3 is made up of 15 amino acids. CDR1 and CDR2 from the germline V gene are GTSNPN and SVGIG (reference sequence). Trimming removed 1 base from V and 4 bases from J, with 14 bases in between. Here the CDR3 DNA reads TGTGCCTGGAGTGCCTCACAAGAAGGGAATCAGCCCCAGCATTTT. Residues: CAWSASQEGNQPQHF.

This clonotype was counted many times. The V and J genes are TRBV5-1 and TRBJ2-3, with D unresolved. Trimming took off 4 bases at V and 2 bases at J, with 8 bases between the two ends. Per the germline V gene, CDR1 is SGHRS and CDR2 is YFSETQ. CDR3 size: 13 residues. This CDR3 reads CASSKPDTDTQYF. In DNA, the CDR3 is TGCGCCAGCAGCAAGCCGGACACAGATACGCAGTATTTT. Drawing the rest from reference TRBV5-1 and TRBJ2-3, the complete variable domain is KAGVTQTPRYLIKTRGQQVTLSCSPISGHRSVSWYQQTPGQGLQFLFEYFSETQRNKGNFPGRFSGRQFSNSRSEMNVSTLELGDSALYLCASSKPDTDTQYFGPGTRLTVL.

This clonotype has just a few counts. The chain recombines TRBV7-9 with TRBJ2-7; D gene unclear. V shed 1 base and J shed 3 bases, with 7 bases lying between them. From germline, CDR1 is SEHNR and CDR2 FQNEAQ (reference sequence). This CDR3 has 13 residues. The CDR3 loop is CASSLDARYEQYF. In DNA, the CDR3 is TGTGCCAGCAGCTTAGACGCGCGCTACGAGCAGTACTTC.

This clonotype showed up just a few times. The chain recombines TRBV7-9 with TRBJ2-1, with D possibly matching TRBD2 (6 bases). CDR3 length: 16 residues. Trimming took 5 bases from V and 4 from J, leaving 18 bases between them. Germline-derived CDR1 and CDR2 are SEHNR and FQNEAQ (reference sequence). The chain's CDR3 is CASSPLGGADYNEQFF. CDR3 in DNA: TGTGCCAGCAGCCCGCTGGGGGGAGCGGATTACAATGAGCAGTTCTTC.

This clonotype was found many times. The gene calls are TRBV11-2 and TRBJ2-7, with unresolved D. This CDR3 has 15 residues. Between the trimmed V and J ends, which lost 0 bases and 6 bases, there was a span of 15 bases. CDR1 and CDR2 (germline): SGHAT, FQNNGV. The CDR3 nucleotides read TGTGCCAGCAGCTTAGATAGCAGATTTACGGGCGAGCAGTACTTC. Its protein is CASSLDSRFTGEQYF.

This clonotype was seen repeatedly, ten times or more. The CDR3 DNA is TGTGCCAGCAGCTTAGGGGGCGGTCCTCCCTACGAGCAGTACTTC. It encodes CASSLGGGPPYEQYF. The chain couples TRBV11-2 to TRBJ2-7; the D gene is possibly TRBD1 (5 bases). The germline V and J ends were trimmed by 1 base and 2 bases, with 12 bases remaining between them. CDR3 length: 15 amino acids. In germline, CDR1 is SGHAT, CDR2 FQNNGV.

In its sample, this clonotype was seen many times. The chain couples TRBV30 to TRBJ2-5; TRBD2 matches at 8 bases. The V gene's germline CDR1 is GTSNPN and CDR2 SVGIG (reference sequence). Trimming took 0 bases from V and 0 from J; bases not matched to a gene: 3. The CDR3 consists of 15 residues. The CDR3 reads CAWSVTSGYQETQYF. The CDR3 DNA is TGTGCCTGGAGTGTAACTAGCGGCTACCAAGAGACCCAGTACTTC.

CDR3 residues: CASSTTNLRETQYF. In DNA, the CDR3 is TGTGCCAGCAGCACAACAAACCTGAGGGAGACCCAGTACTTC. The gene calls are TRBV7-9 and TRBJ2-5; D uncertain. The length of the CDR3 is 14 residues. Looked up from germline, CDR1 is SEHNR and CDR2 is FQNEAQ (reference sequence). Trimming left V 5 bases short and J 5 bases short, with 15 bases between.

V and J are TRBV7-2 and TRBJ1-5, with D possibly being TRBD1 (5 bases). The CDR3 contains 15 residues. Per the germline V gene, CDR1 is SGHTA and CDR2 is FQGNSA. V lost 6 bases and J lost 2, with 14 bases in between. The CDR3 loop reads CASSSSLQGNQPQHF. The CDR3, as DNA: TGTGCCAGCAGTTCATCCCTACAGGGCAATCAGCCCCAGCATTTT.

This clonotype was seen at least ten times. Here the CDR3 DNA reads TGCGCCAGCAGCTTACAGGCAAGCTCCTACGAGCAGTACTTC. Its translation is CASSLQASSYEQYF. The chain joins TRBV5-1 to TRBJ2-7; possible D gene TRBD1, 5 bases. This CDR3 spans 14 amino acids. Germline V gives CDR1 SGHRS, CDR2 YFSETQ. Deletions cut 2 bases from V and 0 bases from J, with 9 bases between.

This clonotype came up many times. CDR3 sequence reads: CASSSVVARGYTF. The CDR3 DNA sequence: TGTGCCAGCAGCTCCGTCGTCGCAAGGGGCTACACCTTC. The chain uses TRBV12-3 or TRBV12-4 and TRBJ1-2; no reliable D call. Trimming removed 6 bases from V and 8 bases from J, with 16 bases in between. This CDR3 is 13 amino acids long.

This clonotype was observed at least ten times. The gene calls are TRBV18 and TRBJ2-2, with TRBD2 matching 7 bases. CDR1 and CDR2 from the germline V gene are KGHSH and LQKENI. V lost 6 bases, J lost 2 bases, and 9 bases stayed unmatched. The CDR3 spans 16 residues. CDR3 coding DNA: TGTGCCAGCTCCCCTATCGGGACTACAAACACCGGGGAGCTGTTTTTT. This codes for CASSPIGTTNTGELFF.

The table lists this clonotype with many counts. V and J are TRBV18 and TRBJ1-5; no clear D gene. Germline V gives CDR1 KGHSH, CDR2 LQKENI. This CDR3 region has 15 residues. V dropped 5 bases and J dropped 2 bases, with 13 bases sitting between them. CDR3 nucleotides: TGTGCCAGCTCATTCTCGGGCGGGGGCAATCAGCCCCAGCATTTT. It translates to CASSFSGGGNQPQHF.

The table lists this clonotype with many counts. This sequence joins TRBV11-2 and TRBJ2-5, with 12 bases that match TRBD2. The V gene's germline CDR1 is SGHAT and CDR2 FQNNGV. V was pared by 4 bases and J by 1 base, with 4 bases of the junction left unmatched. This CDR3 contains 16 residues. CDR3 protein: CASSSGLAGTQETQYF. For the CDR3, the DNA is TGTGCCAGCAGCTCCGGACTAGCGGGAACCCAAGAGACCCAGTACTTC.

There are many counts of this clonotype. This chain joins TRBV4-2 and TRBJ1-5, with 8 bases fitting TRBD1. The junction had 5 bases not matched to a gene; V was cut back by 3 bases and J by 4 bases. The CDR3 extends over 15 amino acids. CDR1 and CDR2 from the germline V gene are LGHNA and YNFKEQ. In DNA, the CDR3 is TGTGCCAGCAGCCAGACGGACAGGGATAATCAGCCCCAGCATTTT. Translation gives CASSQTDRDNQPQHF.

This clonotype was seen many times. This chain links TRBV7-9 with TRBJ2-1; no reliable D call. Germline V gives CDR1 SEHNR, CDR2 FQNEAQ (reference sequence). V was cut by 3 bases and J by 2 bases, with 2 bases left in between. This CDR3 is built from 12 residues. The CDR3 DNA reads as TGTGCCAGCAGCTTTGCCTACAATGAGCAGTTCTTC. Its protein product is CASSFAYNEQFF. Full variable domain (missing parts from reference TRBV7-9 and TRBJ2-1): DTGVSQNPRHKITKRGQNVTFRCDPISEHNRLYWYRQTLGQGPEFLTYFQNEAQLEKSRLLSDRFSAERPKGSFSTLEIQRTEQGDSAMYLCASSFAYNEQFFGPGTRLTVL.

This clonotype was observed a few times. The V call is TRBV5-1, the J call TRBJ2-3; D gene uncertain. Between the trimmed V and J ends, which lost 2 bases and 0 bases, there was a span of 10 bases. The CDR3 runs 15 residues. Germline V gene lookup returns CDR1 SGHRS and CDR2 YFSETQ. In nucleotides, the CDR3 is TGCGCCAGCAGCTTAAATCGGCCTAGCACAGATACGCAGTATTTT. As protein: CASSLNRPSTDTQYF.

This clonotype was found many times. This chain joins TRBV18 and TRBJ2-2, with D unresolved. V gave up 3 bases and J gave up 1 base, with 12 bases separating them. This CDR3 is 16 amino acids long. The germline V gene has CDR1 KGHSH and CDR2 LQKENI. The CDR3 coding sequence is TGTGCCAGCTCACCCCTACCGATAGAGAACACCGGGGAGCTGTTTTTT. Encoded protein: CASSPLPIENTGELFF.

This clonotype was observed many times. This sequence joins TRBV7-9 and TRBJ1-1; possibly TRBD1 for D (6 bases). The CDR3 runs to 13 residues. The germline CDR1 and CDR2 sequences are SEHNR and FQNEAQ (reference sequence). V was trimmed by 5 bases and J by 4 bases, leaving 11 bases between them. CDR3 protein: CASSVGGITEAFF. Here the CDR3 DNA reads TGTGCCAGCAGCGTAGGGGGGATCACTGAAGCTTTCTTT.